The count of the clone carrying this T cell receptor beta chain is one. Its antigen is not identified. Unmatched junction bases numbered 9, after V lost 5 bases and J lost 3 bases. The germline gives CDR1 PRHDT, CDR2 FYEKMQ (reference sequence). The CDR3 consists of 16 residues. Each sample's TCRB immunosequencing used around 0.45 micrograms of biopsy DNA. The method was immunoSEQ multiplex PCR; TCRdb's version includes in-frame clones alone and lacks a portion of them. The sample records 10,000 to 14,000 clones, about three quarters being singletons. The data originate from a study of T cell repertoires in ileal Crohn's disease. Turning to the study itself: About half of patients got postoperative therapy: under twelve thiopurines, roughly 19 anti-TNF.

Notes on the study in general: Compared with CD4 T cells, sorted CD8 cells carried more expanded clones.

This sequence was found in an adult with Crohn's disease. The chain recombines TRBV13 with TRBJ1-1; 10 nucleotides agree with TRBD1. The specimen sequenced was ileal tissue. The CDR3 nucleotides are TGTGCCAGCAGCCCGACAGGGGGCGGTGCGGACACTGAAGCTTTCTTT. Amino acids: CASSPTGGGADTEAFF.